This paragraph covers one TCR beta chain sequence. This clonotype was recorded a few times. What antigen it recognizes has not been identified. No base quality information exists; no much larger clone differs at one position. These data are taken from a study of T cells in Graves' hyperthyroidism and ophthalmopathy (dated by TCRdb to between 2018 and 2021). As for the study more broadly: Peripheral blood was sampled at the time of initial diagnosis, prior to any treatment. The 100 discovery patients were divided at random into training and test sets in a 7:3 ratio. Once sampling was done, hyperthyroidism patients were given methimazole at a starting dose of 30 mg daily, whereas ophthalmopathy patients were given high-dose intravenous methylprednisolone. A discovery cohort of about 96 patients, approximately 44 with Graves' ophthalmopathy and about 60 with stable Graves' hyperthyroidism, was used to find distinguishing TCR V-J signatures. The study also compared thyroid tissue and blood T-cell repertoires from about six Graves' hyperthyroidism patients. An independent validation cohort of 18 to 20 hyperthyroidism patients and about 15 patients who later progressed to ophthalmopathy tested prospective prediction of ophthalmopathy. According to the paper, TCR Vbeta CDR3 sequencing was carried out on over 130 peripheral blood samples, which came from under 50 ophthalmopathy, around 74 hyperthyroidism and roughly 17 progressor patients.

Stable Graves' hyperthyroidism was defined as the absence of progression to ophthalmopathy over 18 months of follow-up. Hyperthyroidism patients were newly diagnosed, had a disease duration of under 2 months, and were aged 18 to 65 years. Patients with uncontrolled infections, other autoimmune diseases, pregnancy or lactation were excluded. Diagnoses relied on clinical symptoms, serum thyroxine and TRAb, thyroid ultrasound and orbital computed tomography. Ficoll-Paque density gradient centrifugation was used to isolate PBMCs from approximately 11 ml of fresh peripheral blood. Trizol reagent was used to extract total RNA, and RNA quality was then checked on an Agilent 2100 Bioanalyzer. The germline V gene (reference sequence) sets CDR1 to LNHDA and CDR2 to SQIVND. Its CDR3 holds 15 amino acids, cysteine through phenylalanine. Of all the DNA, just the CDR3 is kept, 45 bases in frame from base 1. V ends up 5 bases short and J 3 bases short, with an unmatched junction base count of 5.

The research as a whole found: Sample size was not statistically predetermined, and investigators were not blinded to group allocation. Blood samples also contained most of the expanded thyroid clonotypes (frequency above 0.001), which suggests that blood repertoires may reflect thyroid immune responses. In validation, the model predicted progression to ophthalmopathy with approximately 70% sensitivity and approximately 74% specificity, a median of approximately 6.7 months before onset. A model built on a 13 V-J signature distinguished ophthalmopathy from stable hyperthyroidism, reaching 87.88% sensitivity and 81% to 83% specificity in cross-validation and 80%/75% in testing.

The TCR beta CDR3 regions were amplified from the RNA transcripts. The first round of RT-PCR for the TCR CDR3 was performed with the HTBI primer set and the Qiagen OneStep RT-PCR kit. The libraries were constructed in a second round of multiplex PCR and then size-selected and purified. Sequencing of the libraries was done on an Illumina HiSeq2000 using paired-end 100 bp reads. Under the source paper's analysis protocol: SOAPnuke was used to process the raw data, removing reads that contained adapters or uncalled bases, had a mean Phred below 15, or lacked an exact match to the constant primer or identifier. High-quality paired reads were merged with COPE v1.2.5, and unique nucleotide sequences were defined as clonotypes. MiTCR v1.1 was used to align clonotypes to the IMGT TRBV, TRBD and TRBJ reference segments. Only V-J combinations with frequency above 0.0001, covering 99% to 99.2% of repertoires, were analysed. A TCS score was defined as the ratio of F50 (clonal expansion) to E x V (chaos), with BLOSUM62-based TCRdist applied between CDR3 peptides within each V-J. Welch's t-statistics and random forest reduced 500 to 650 V-J features to roughly 13, which were used in a naive Bayes classifier (R e1071). The Morisita-Horn index was used to measure how similar the thyroid and blood repertoires were. Using fastp trimming at Q25 and MiXCR clonotype assembly, TCRdb reanalyzed the public sequencing data and kept in-frame beta chains. All rows with the same CDR3 protein become a single entry with the most common DNA and genes. What appears here as the V and J calls and clone size reflects TCRdb's work, not the paper's. The sample contains about 680,000 distinct CDR3 sequences, about 35% of them found a single time. The top ten hold 30% to 40% of the sample.

Recombination linked TRBV19 to TRBJ2-2; 8 junctional bases match TRBD1. The sequenced material came from blood. The clonotype originates from a woman aged 40 to 50 with Graves' hyperthyroidism. The CDR3 protein sequence reads: CASSPLDRDTGELFF. The DNA reads as follows: TGTGCCAGTAGTCCTCTGGACAGGGACACCGGGGAGCTGTTTTTT. Here the CDR3 is joined to the reference TRBV19 and TRBJ2-2 genes, and the full variable domain is: DGGITQSPKYLFRKEGQNVTLSCEQNLNHDAMYWYRQDPGQGLRLIYYSQIVNDFQKGDIAEGYSVSREKKESFPLTVTSAQKNPTAFYLCASSPLDRDTGELFFGEGSRLTVL.